The 24 T cell receptor beta chains reported below all come from one sample, sequenced in a study of control samples from healthy donors and cancer patients. The protocol was immunoSEQ multiplex PCR, while the TCRdb copy is restricted to in-frame clones and leaves out a portion. The sample lists about 160,000 clones, roughly 95% occurring once. Sequenced material: blood. The source of these receptors is a woman in her twenties or thirties in good health.

About this clone itself: In the same sample, other DNA sequences code for this CDR3. This chain joins TRBV30 and TRBJ1-1; D unresolved. V dropped 0 bases and J dropped 6 bases, with 8 bases sitting between them. The CDR3 is 12 amino acids. CDR1 is GTSNPN, CDR2 SVGIG, per germline (reference sequence). Written as DNA, the CDR3 is TGTGCCTGGAGTGTAGGCGCTGCTGAAGCTTTCTTT. Translation gives CAWSVGAAEAFF.

The chain has TRBV5-1 and TRBJ2-7, with 13 bases lining up with TRBD2. Germline trimming cut 5 bases from V and 2 bases from J; bases unmatched to any gene: 7. CDR3 length equals 16 residues. Germline V gene sequence: CDR1 SGHRS, CDR2 YFSETQ. CDR3 region: CASSGTSGVATYEQYF. DNA for the CDR3: TGCGCCAGCAGTGGGACTAGCGGGGTTGCGACCTACGAGCAGTACTTC.

The chain links TRBV18 to TRBJ2-7; D is ambiguous. CDR3 length: 13 residues. Per the germline V gene, CDR1 is KGHSH and CDR2 is LQKENI. Trimming removed 2 bases from V and 5 bases from J, with 10 bases in between. The CDR3 nucleotides read TGTGCCAGCTCACCATCATCTACCCACGAGCAGTACTTC. It codes for CASSPSSTHEQYF. The full variable domain, in which reference TRBV18 and TRBJ2-7 provide the parts outside the CDR3, is NAGVMQNPRHLVRRRGQEARLRCSPMKGHSHVYWYRQLPEEGLKFMVYLQKENIIDESGMPKERFSAEFPKEGPSILRIQQVVRGDSAAYFCASSPSSTHEQYFGPGTRLTVT.

The chain has TRBV19 and TRBJ2-1, with TRBD1 matching over 11 bases. Germline CDR1 reads LNHDA; CDR2 reads SQIVND (reference sequence). After removal of 3 bases from V and 4 bases from J, the junction contained 11 bases not matched to a gene. The CDR3 spans 18 residues. CDR3 protein: CASSIVPVGTGGYNEQFF. The CDR3 DNA reads as TGTGCCAGTAGTATTGTTCCCGTTGGGACAGGGGGATACAATGAGCAGTTCTTC.

The chain couples TRBV6-6 to TRBJ2-7; TRBD1 agrees at 8 bases. V trimming: 2 bases; J trimming: 2 bases; junction bases outside the gene matches: 2. This CDR3 is built from 14 residues. Germline assignment: CDR1 MNHNY and CDR2 SVGAGI (reference sequence). For the CDR3, the DNA is TGTGCCAGCAGTTACCCGGACAGGGCCTACGAGCAGTACTTC. The encoded protein is CASSYPDRAYEQYF.

This clone was recorded once. This chain joins TRBV11-3 and TRBJ1-4, with D hard to call. CDR1 SGHNT and CDR2 YENEEA come from the germline V gene. The ends were cut back, 6 bases at V and 5 bases at J, with 16 bases in the middle. The CDR3 is 15 amino acids. CDR3 coding DNA: TGTGCCAGCAGGCTCTTGGGCAGACCGAATGAAAAACTGTTTTTT. Protein product: CASRLLGRPNEKLFF.

V usage is TRBV5-1 and J usage is TRBJ2-1; D is unresolved. CDR3 length: 13 residues. The germline V gene encodes CDR1 SGHRS and CDR2 YFSETQ. Trimming removed 2 bases from V and 7 bases from J, with 10 bases in between. DNA of the CDR3: TGCGCCAGCAGCTTCCAACCCATGAATGAGCAGTTCTTC. This codes for CASSFQPMNEQFF.

Only one count was recorded for this clone. The chain carries TRBV10-1 and TRBJ2-1, with 11 bases lining up with TRBD2. The CDR3 extends over 19 amino acids. Germline CDR1 WNHNN, CDR2 SYGVQD (reference sequence). V lost 2 bases and J lost 4; bases outside the gene matches: 13. The CDR3 DNA is TGCGCCAGCAGTGAGACCATTTGGAGGGCTAGCGGGGGGTACAATGAGCAGTTCTTC. As protein: CASSETIWRASGGYNEQFF.

The chain is built from TRBV6-4 and TRBJ2-1, with a tentative D call TRBD2 (7 bases). Germline loops: CDR1 MRHNA, CDR2 SNTAGT. The CDR3 contains 17 residues. V gave up 5 bases and J gave up 0 bases, with 17 bases separating them. Here the CDR3 DNA reads TGTGCCAGCAGTCTCGAGGGGGGCGGGAGCTCCTACAATGAGCAGTTCTTC. As protein: CASSLEGGGSSYNEQFF.

This rearrangement joins TRBV28 to TRBJ2-1; TRBD2 might be the D (5 bases). Trimming left V 6 bases short and J 1 base short, with 16 bases between. The CDR3 totals 16 residues. Germline V gene data show CDR1 as MDHEN and CDR2 as SYDVKM. This CDR3 is CASSPRGRSSYNEQFF. The CDR3 DNA reads as TGTGCCAGCAGCCCTCGAGGGCGATCTTCCTACAATGAGCAGTTCTTC.

The rearrangement uses TRBV7-9 and TRBJ2-1; 8 bases match TRBD1. This CDR3 contains 15 residues. V dropped 1 base and J dropped 10; count of bases not matched to a gene: 9. CDR1 is SEHNR, CDR2 FQNEAQ, per germline (reference sequence). The CDR3 reads CASSLGQGADREQFF. The CDR3 DNA is TGTGCCAGCAGCTTAGGGCAGGGGGCCGACCGGGAGCAGTTCTTC. The entire variable domain, with the rest obtained from reference TRBV7-9 and TRBJ2-1, is as follows: DTGVSQNPRHKITKRGQNVTFRCDPISEHNRLYWYRQTLGQGPEFLTYFQNEAQLEKSRLLSDRFSAERPKGSFSTLEIQRTEQGDSAMYLCASSLGQGADREQFFGPGTRLTVL.

The CDR3 sequence: CASSAPGTSGWYEQFF. In DNA form, the CDR3 reads TGTGCCAGCAGCGCCCCCGGGACTAGCGGGTGGTATGAGCAGTTCTTC. J is TRBJ2-1 and V is TRBV9, with 12 bases identical to TRBD2. This CDR3 spans 16 amino acids. Germline V gene lookup returns CDR1 SGDLS and CDR2 YYNGEE. Trimming removed 3 bases from V and 8 bases from J; junction bases left unmatched: 9.

CDR3 nucleotides: TGTGCCAGCAGCCAAGTAGGGAGCAATCAGCCCCAGCATTTT. It yields the protein CASSQVGSNQPQHF. V is TRBV3-1 (or the pseudogene TRBV3-2) and J is TRBJ1-5, with unresolved D. This CDR3 comprises 14 residues. CDR1 and CDR2 from the germline V gene are LGHDT and YNNKEL (reference sequence). V was pared by 1 base and J by 1 base, with 5 bases between.

The chain carries TRBV5-1 and TRBJ2-1; D uncertain. V was pared by 0 bases and J by 4 bases, with 8 bases between. CDR1 SGHRS and CDR2 YFSETQ come from the germline V gene. There are 14 residues in the CDR3. The CDR3 sequence: CASSLVAEYNEQFF. The CDR3 nucleotides are TGCGCCAGCAGCTTGGTGGCGGAATACAATGAGCAGTTCTTC.

The chain joins TRBV6-6 to TRBJ2-1; maybe TRBD2 (6 bases). CDR3 length: 14 residues. Germline CDR1 is MNHNY and CDR2 is SVGAGI (reference sequence). V shed 7 bases and J shed 8 bases, with 18 bases lying between them. This CDR3 reads CASMGGKGQDEQFF. CDR3 nucleotide sequence: TGTGCCAGCATGGGCGGGAAGGGGCAGGATGAGCAGTTCTTC.

The genes are TRBV28 and TRBJ2-3, with TRBD1 as a possible D gene (6 bases). Trimming stripped 5 bases from V and 5 bases from J, with 14 bases between. CDR1 is MDHEN and CDR2 is SYDVKM in the germline V gene. The CDR3 runs to 14 residues. The CDR3 DNA is TGTGCCAGCAGTCCCGGGACATTGGGAGATACGCAGTATTTT. As protein: CASSPGTLGDTQYF.

V usage is TRBV5-1 and J usage is TRBJ1-2, with unresolved D. The CDR3 length is 14 residues. In germline, CDR1 is SGHRS, CDR2 YFSETQ. The germline V and J ends were trimmed by 2 bases and 0 bases, with 8 bases remaining between them. This CDR3 is CASSLPDTNYGYTF. CDR3 DNA sequence: TGCGCCAGCAGCTTACCAGACACTAACTATGGCTACACCTTC.

With respect to this clone: The sample carries other DNA sequences with the same CDR3. V gene TRBV4-1 combines with J gene TRBJ2-7; D remains ambiguous. Per germline, CDR1 MGHRA and CDR2 YSYEKL. CDR3 length: 13 residues. V was shortened by 0 bases and J by 5 bases, with 8 bases between the two germline ends. The CDR3 DNA is TGCGCCAGCAGCCAAGAGAGACAAGACGAGCAGTACTTC. As protein: CASSQERQDEQYF.

The chain employs TRBV19 and TRBJ2-2, with D unresolved. The CDR3 totals 14 residues. CDR1 and CDR2 from the germline V gene are LNHDA and SQIVND (reference sequence). V was pared by 6 bases and J by 1 base, with 9 bases between. CDR3 bases: TGTGCCAGTAGGTTAGGTATGAACACCGGGGAGCTGTTTTTT. It is translated as CASRLGMNTGELFF.

The genes are TRBV3-1 (or the pseudogene TRBV3-2) and TRBJ2-7; 9 positions match TRBD2. Germline V gene sequence: CDR1 LGHDT, CDR2 YNNKEL (reference sequence). After removal of 2 bases from V and 6 bases from J, the junction contained 14 bases not matched to a gene. The CDR3 is made up of 17 amino acids. The CDR3 DNA follows: TGTGCCAGCAGCCAACCTCCGGTAGCGGGAGAGAAGGGCGAGCAGTACTTC. Translating it yields CASSQPPVAGEKGEQYF.

With respect to this clone: One junction end does not reproduce the germline sequence, and a read error may be involved. The V call is TRBV6-5, the J call TRBJ2-7, with 14 bases aligning to TRBD2. There are 12 residues in the CDR3. From germline, CDR1 is MNHEY and CDR2 SVGAGI. The DNA of the CDR3 is TGTGCCAGCACCGGGACTAGCGGGAGTTTAGACTTC. It encodes CASTGTSGSLDF.

This clone appeared a single time. This chain's CDR3 is CATSRERGIYSGNTIYF. The CDR3 bases are TGTGCCACCAGCAGAGAGAGGGGAATTTACTCTGGAAACACCATATATTTT. The V gene is TRBV15, the J gene TRBJ1-3, with TRBD1 as a possible D gene (5 bases). The CDR3 totals 17 residues. The V gene lost 0 bases and the J gene lost 0 bases, with 12 bases spanning the gap. Germline CDR1 and CDR2: LNHNV and YYDKDF (reference sequence).

The chain couples TRBV28 to TRBJ1-1, with a weak D call TRBD1 (5 bases). The germline V gene encodes CDR1 MDHEN and CDR2 SYDVKM. The CDR3 runs 16 residues. Trimming removed 0 bases at V and 0 bases at J, with 11 bases between. The CDR3 coding sequence is TGTGCCAGCAGTTTATGGGACACATCTATGAACACTGAAGCTTTCTTT. This sequence encodes CASSLWDTSMNTEAFF.

The V call is TRBV3-1 (or the pseudogene TRBV3-2), the J call TRBJ2-1; 8 bases fit TRBD2. Germline CDR1 is LGHDT and CDR2 is YNNKEL (reference sequence). The CDR3 totals 14 residues. The V gene end was trimmed by 3 bases and the J gene end by 8 bases; junction bases not matched to a gene: 6. CDR3 nucleotides: TGTGCCAGCAGCCACGGGAGGGCCTGGGATGAGCAGTTCTTC. Its translation is CASSHGRAWDEQFF.